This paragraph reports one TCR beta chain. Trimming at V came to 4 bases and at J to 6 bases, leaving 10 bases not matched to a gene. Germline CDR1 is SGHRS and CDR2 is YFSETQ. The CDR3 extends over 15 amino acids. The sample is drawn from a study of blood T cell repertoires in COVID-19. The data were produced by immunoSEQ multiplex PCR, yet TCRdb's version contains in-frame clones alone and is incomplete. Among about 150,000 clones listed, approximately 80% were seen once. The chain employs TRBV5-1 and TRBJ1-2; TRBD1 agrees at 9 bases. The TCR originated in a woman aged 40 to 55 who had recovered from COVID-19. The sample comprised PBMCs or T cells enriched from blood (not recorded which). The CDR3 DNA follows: TGCGCCAGCAGCAGGGACAGGGCGGAGTTCAATGGCTACACCTTC. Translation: CASSRDRAEFNGYTF.